The 21 T cell receptor beta chains below were found in one sample sequenced in a study of human T cells and chemical hapten exposure. The treatment: therapeutic diphenylcyclopropenone sensitization with weekly scalp DPC. What the library attached to individual cDNA molecules were unique molecular identifiers. Each CDR3 protein gets one entry after TCRdb re-called the reads with MiXCR. This table has thousands of distinct CDR3 sequences, 50% to 60% appearing once. The source material was whole blood, sampled before DPC sensitization or 2, 6, or about 24 weeks after (not recorded which). The receptors stem from an adult with alopecia areata. Some clones in this sample may be carry-over from other donors' samples. This table probably holds off-target reads from a library built for another chain.

This clonotype has just a few counts. This sequence joins TRBV7-9 and TRBJ2-7; 8 bases match TRBD1. Germline assignment: CDR1 SEHNR and CDR2 FQNEAQ (reference sequence). The CDR3 loop spans 13 amino acids. The V and J ends lost 8 bases and 4 bases, in that order; junction bases with no gene match: 7. CDR3 nucleotide sequence: TGTGCCAGCGCCACAGGGGGTAGATACGAGCAGTACTTC. Amino acid sequence: CASATGGRYEQYF.

This clonotype is a singleton in its sample. The chain carries TRBV6-2 or TRBV6-3 and TRBJ2-1; the D gene is possibly TRBD2 (6 bases). The germline V gene encodes CDR1 MNHEY and CDR2 SVGEGT. Trimming left V 7 bases short and J 7 bases short, with 14 bases between. The CDR3 has 13 amino acids. The CDR3 loop is CASTQLRGNEQFF. CDR3 bases: TGTGCCAGCACCCAATTACGGGGGAATGAGCAGTTCTTC.

The J gene is TRBJ2-5, the V gene TRBV6-5, with 10 bases aligning to TRBD2. Germline assignment: CDR1 MNHEY and CDR2 SVGAGI. The ends lost 6 bases at V and 3 bases at J; junction bases unmatched: 7. This CDR3 has 15 amino acids. The CDR3 loop is CASRRTSGAKETQYF. The CDR3 coding sequence is TGTGCCAGCAGAAGGACTAGCGGAGCAAAAGAGACCCAGTACTTC.

This chain uses TRBV5-4 with TRBJ2-2, with D possibly being TRBD2 (5 bases). Germline CDR1 reads SGHNT; CDR2 reads YYREEE (reference sequence). This CDR3 region has 15 residues. Trimming removed 3 bases from V and 1 base from J, with 10 bases in between. CDR3 nucleotides: TGTGCCAGCAGCTGGAGGACGGGGAACACCGGGGAGCTGTTTTTT. Translated: CASSWRTGNTGELFF.

This clonotype was seen a handful of times. The chain has TRBV5-1 and TRBJ2-2, with no clear D. The CDR3 covers 14 residues. V was trimmed by 3 bases and J by 1 base, leaving 7 bases between them. Germline CDR1 reads SGHRS; CDR2 reads YFSETQ. The CDR3 DNA follows: TGCGCCAGCAGCTCTACACAGAACACCGGGGAGCTGTTTTTT. As protein: CASSSTQNTGELFF. Full variable domain (rest looked up from reference TRBV5-1 and TRBJ2-2): KAGVTQTPRYLIKTRGQQVTLSCSPISGHRSVSWYQQTPGQGLQFLFEYFSETQRNKGNFPGRFSGRQFSNSRSEMNVSTLELGDSALYLCASSSTQNTGELFFGEGSRLTVL.

This clonotype was seen only once. The V and J genes are TRBV14 and TRBJ2-7; D is unresolved. Looked up from germline, CDR1 is SGHDN and CDR2 is FVKESK. CDR3 size: 16 residues. The germline V and J ends were trimmed by 0 bases and 0 bases, with 12 bases remaining between them. The CDR3 region has the DNA TGTGCCAGCAGCCAAGATGTGTCGGCTGTCTCCTACGAGCAGTACTTC. Translation gives CASSQDVSAVSYEQYF.

The chain carries TRBV7-2 and TRBJ2-7, with a possible D match to TRBD2 (5 bases). Germline V lookup: CDR1 SGHTA, CDR2 FQGNSA. This CDR3 has 15 amino acids. Trimming cost V 5 bases and J 6 bases, with 20 bases left between them. Here the CDR3 DNA reads TGTGCCAGCAGCCTAAGGACTCGGAACCTCGCCGAGCAGTACTTC. Residues: CASSLRTRNLAEQYF.

This clonotype has only a few counts. V is TRBV10-3 and J is TRBJ2-3; no clear D. V shed 3 bases and J shed 0 bases, with 10 bases lying between them. Germline loops: CDR1 ENHRY, CDR2 SYGVKD. This CDR3 comprises 15 residues. This chain's CDR3 is CAISDTSLSTDTQYF. The CDR3 DNA reads TGTGCCATCAGTGACACCTCCCTGAGCACAGATACGCAGTATTTT.

Note on this clonotype: One end of the junction fails to match germline, which may point to a read error. This rearrangement joins TRBV4-3 to TRBJ2-5; tentative D call: TRBD2 (6 bases). This CDR3 comprises 13 residues. The V gene's germline CDR1 is LGHNA and CDR2 YSLEER. The CDR3 DNA reads TGCGCCAGCAGCCAAGCCAGGAGGGGCCCACCTTCCTTC. Protein product: CASSQARRGPPSF.

This clonotype showed up just a few times. This chain uses TRBV20-1 with TRBJ2-3; D is possibly TRBD2 (6 bases). Germline assignment: CDR1 DFQATT and CDR2 SNEGSKA (reference sequence). The CDR3 totals 13 residues. Trimming removed 5 bases at V and 4 bases at J, with 13 bases between. The CDR3 DNA is TGCAGTGCTCCGGGACTCGGACCAGATACGCAGTATTTT. This codes for CSAPGLGPDTQYF.

This chain links TRBV3-1 with TRBJ2-7; 12 nucleotides line up with TRBD2. The V segment lost 2 bases and the J segment 6 bases; nucleotides outside the gene matches: 5. The CDR3 extends over 15 amino acids. Germline CDR1 and CDR2: LGHDT and YNNKEL (reference sequence). CDR3 sequence (DNA): TGTGCCAGCAGCCAAACGACTAGCGGGAGCCTCGAGCAGTACTTC. Translation gives CASSQTTSGSLEQYF.

This chain uses TRBV6-4 with TRBJ2-5; TRBD1 might be the D (6 bases). Germline lookup yields CDR1 MRHNA and CDR2 SNTAGT. This CDR3 comprises 11 residues. V was shortened by 5 bases and J by 9 bases, with 10 bases between the two germline ends. CDR3 nucleotide sequence: TGTGCCAGCAGTAACAGGGTGCCCCAGTACTTC. Amino acid sequence: CASSNRVPQYF.

The chain has TRBV12-3 or TRBV12-4 and TRBJ1-5; TRBD1 is a possible D gene (5 bases). CDR3 length: 12 amino acids. Trimming removed 10 bases at V and 6 bases at J, with 13 bases between. CDR3 loop: CATSGTGQPQHF. In DNA, the CDR3 is TGTGCCACCAGCGGGACCGGTCAGCCCCAGCATTTT.

This chain joins TRBV29-1 and TRBJ2-1, with TRBD2 identical over 9 bases. Per the germline V gene, CDR1 is SQVTM and CDR2 is ANQGSEA. The length of the CDR3 is 13 residues. V trimming: 1 base; J trimming: 7 bases; junction bases outside the gene matches: 2. CDR3 sequence (DNA): TGCAGCGTTGAAGGGGCGGGAGGGAATGAGCAGTTCTTC. Translation gives CSVEGAGGNEQFF.

This clonotype was recorded once. This chain joins TRBV6-2 or TRBV6-3 and TRBJ2-2; D not certain. V lost 2 bases, J lost 2 bases, and 0 bases lay in between. The CDR3 length is 12 residues. Germline values: CDR1 MNHEY, CDR2 SVGEGT. The DNA of the CDR3 is TGTGCCAGCAGTTACAACACCGGGGAGCTGTTTTTT. The encoded protein is CASSYNTGELFF.

This rearrangement joins TRBV6-8 to TRBJ2-1; TRBD2 might be the D (5 bases). The V gene's germline CDR1 is MNHGY and CDR2 SAAAGT. The germline V and J ends were trimmed by 8 bases and 2 bases, with 13 bases remaining between them. The CDR3 has 14 amino acids. The CDR3 bases are TGTGCCAGCCCTCCTCAGCGGCCCTACAATGAGCAGTTCTTC. Protein product: CASPPQRPYNEQFF.

The V and J genes are TRBV11-3 and TRBJ2-1; 7 positions agree with TRBD2. Germline loops: CDR1 SGHNT, CDR2 YENEEA. The CDR3 consists of 15 residues. J lost 4 bases, V lost 3 bases, and 6 bases had no gene match. The CDR3 nucleotides read TGTGCCAGCAGCTTGGCGGGGGAGCCTTACAATGAGCAGTTCTTC. Translating gives CASSLAGEPYNEQFF. Full variable domain (rest looked up from reference TRBV11-3 and TRBJ2-1): EAGVVQSPRYKIIEKKQPVAFWCNPISGHNTLYWYLQNLGQGPELLIRYENEEAVDDSQLPKDRFSAERLKGVDSTLKIQPAELGDSAVYLCASSLAGEPYNEQFFGPGTRLTVL.

The gene calls are TRBV7-6 and TRBJ2-7; 11 bases agree with TRBD2. V was pared by 3 bases and J by 1 base, with 2 bases of the junction left unmatched. CDR1 and CDR2 (germline): SGHVS, FNYEAQ. This CDR3 has 15 amino acids. The CDR3 sequence: CASSFTSGSSYEQYF. Written as DNA, the CDR3 is TGTGCCAGCAGCTTTACTAGCGGGAGTTCCTACGAGCAGTACTTC.

The rearrangement links TRBV21-1 to TRBJ2-7; whether TRBD1, the table's D call, matches the DNA was not checked. TRBV21-1 is annotated as a pseudogene. This CDR3 contains 14 residues. The CDR3 bases are TGTGCCAGCAGCAAAGTAAGGGGCGGCTACGAGCAGTACTTC. This gives the protein CASSKVRGGYEQYF.

The chain joins TRBV29-1 to TRBJ2-1; 10 bases line up with TRBD2. Germline CDR1 reads SQVTM; CDR2 reads ANQGSEA. CDR3 length: 14 residues. The trim removed 0 bases at V and 10 bases at J, leaving 6 bases unmatched. CDR3 region: CSVEDSSGRAEQFF. Here the CDR3 DNA reads TGCAGCGTTGAAGATTCTAGCGGGAGAGCGGAGCAGTTCTTC.

The CDR3 loop reads CASSVANRNEQFF. The CDR3 DNA reads TGTGCCAGCAGCGTAGCTAACAGGAATGAGCAGTTCTTC. The J gene is TRBJ2-1, the V gene TRBV9; perhaps TRBD1 as D (5 bases). Germline CDR1 is SGDLS and CDR2 is YYNGEE. CDR3 length equals 13 residues. Trimming shortened V by 0 bases and J by 7 bases, and 8 bases separated the two germline ends.